This T cell receptor (beta chain) stems from a study of blood T cell repertoires in COVID-19. Across the study: COVID-19 samples collected from the United States, Italy and Spain covered acute and convalescent phases. The cDNA or gDNA used as material had been derived from T cells, B-cell-depleted T cells, or PBMCs.

Authors' analysis steps: Quantification of nucleated cells was approximated via reference gene primer amplification. Libraries were prepared by immunoSEQ multiplex PCR; TCRdb keeps only in-frame clonotypes and omits some of them. V, J and clone size reflect that table, while D and trimming were determined from the DNA. The sample includes about 140,000 clones, 80% seen only once; the top ten take 3.5%. The CDR3 has 18 residues. The junction had 11 bases not matched to a gene; V was cut back by 4 bases and J by 0 bases. Germline lookup yields CDR1 SGHRS and CDR2 YFSETQ. J is TRBJ2-7 and V is TRBV5-1; 12 positions agree with TRBD1. The receptor comes from a man in his 70s who had recovered from COVID-19. Sequenced material: peripheral blood. The CDR3 here is CASSQGDRGPSSSYEQYF. The DNA of the CDR3 is TGCGCCAGCAGCCAAGGGGACAGGGGGCCTTCGAGCTCCTACGAGCAGTACTTC. Full variable domain (remainder filled in from reference TRBV5-1 and TRBJ2-7): KAGVTQTPRYLIKTRGQQVTLSCSPISGHRSVSWYQQTPGQGLQFLFEYFSETQRNKGNFPGRFSGRQFSNSRSEMNVSTLELGDSALYLCASSQGDRGPSSSYEQYFGPGTRLTVT.